This section outlines one T cell receptor (beta chain) sequence together with its context. J gave up 1 base and V 5 bases, and 4 bases lay outside the gene matches. The CDR3 spans 15 residues. Germline V lookup: CDR1 SGHAT, CDR2 FQNNGV. The data derive from a study of T cell responses to AZD1222 COVID-19 vaccine. The repertoire was sequenced with immunoSEQ multiplex PCR; TCRdb's copy has only in-frame clones and lacks some. The sample has approximately 170,000 clones, 90% to 95% seen once. Sequenced here: peripheral blood, sampled 28 days after the second AZD1222 dose. This receptor was obtained from an adult who received the AZD1222 COVID-19 vaccine. The rearrangement joins TRBV11-2 to TRBJ2-7; TRBD2 aligns across 11 bases. CDR3 sequence: CASSTLAGGSYEQYF. DNA for the CDR3: TGTGCCAGCAGCACCCTAGCGGGGGGATCCTACGAGCAGTACTTC.